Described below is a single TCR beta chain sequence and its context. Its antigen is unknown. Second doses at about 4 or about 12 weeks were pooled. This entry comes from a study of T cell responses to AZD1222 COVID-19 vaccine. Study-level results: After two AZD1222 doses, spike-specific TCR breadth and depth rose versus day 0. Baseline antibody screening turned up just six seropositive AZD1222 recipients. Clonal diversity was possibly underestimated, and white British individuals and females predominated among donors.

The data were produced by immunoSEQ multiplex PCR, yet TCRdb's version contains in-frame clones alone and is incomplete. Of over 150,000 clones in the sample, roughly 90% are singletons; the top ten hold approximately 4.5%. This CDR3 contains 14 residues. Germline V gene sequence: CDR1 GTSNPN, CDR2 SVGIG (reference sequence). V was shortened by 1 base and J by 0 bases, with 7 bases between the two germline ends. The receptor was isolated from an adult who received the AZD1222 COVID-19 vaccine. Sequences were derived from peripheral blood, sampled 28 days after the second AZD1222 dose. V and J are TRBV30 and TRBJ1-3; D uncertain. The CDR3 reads CAWSEGASGNTIYF. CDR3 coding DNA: TGTGCCTGGAGTGAGGGCGCCTCTGGAAACACCATATATTTT.